This T cell receptor (beta chain) is from a study of early T cells in non-severe SARS-CoV-2 infection. Individual cDNA molecules each received unique molecular identifiers attached to them. TCRdb re-called the 5' RACE reads with MiXCR, one entry per CDR3 protein. Counted here are about 26,000 distinct CDR3 sequences, 4% to 4.5% occurring once; the ten biggest clones make up more than 5%. This clonotype was observed many times. The sequence came from an adult who was a healthcare worker with PCR-confirmed SARS-CoV-2 infection or an uninfected control (not recorded which). The specimen sequenced was whole blood.

This CDR3 reads CSVVLQGPGFGTEAFF. CDR3 bases: TGCAGCGTAGTACTACAGGGGCCGGGTTTTGGAACTGAAGCTTTCTTT. V is TRBV29-1 and J is TRBJ1-1; 7 bases fit TRBD1. CDR3 length equals 16 residues. V was clipped by 6 bases and J by 5 bases; unmatched bases: 18. The V gene's germline CDR1 is SQVTM and CDR2 ANQGSEA. The full variable domain, completed using reference TRBV29-1 and TRBJ1-1, is SAVISQKPSRDICQRGTSLTIQCQVDSQVTMMFWYRQQPGQSLTLIATANQGSEATYESGFVIDKFPISRPNLTFSTLTVSNMSPEDSSIYLCSVVLQGPGFGTEAFFGQGTRLTVV.